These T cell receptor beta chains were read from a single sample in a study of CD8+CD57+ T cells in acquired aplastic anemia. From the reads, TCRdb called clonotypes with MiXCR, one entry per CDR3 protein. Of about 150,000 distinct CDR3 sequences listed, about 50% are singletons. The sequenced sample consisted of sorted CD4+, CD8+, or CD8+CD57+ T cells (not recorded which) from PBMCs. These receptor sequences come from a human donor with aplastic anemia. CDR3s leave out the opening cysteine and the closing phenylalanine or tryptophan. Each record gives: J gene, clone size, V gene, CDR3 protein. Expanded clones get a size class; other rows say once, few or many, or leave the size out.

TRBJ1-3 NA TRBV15 ATSRGAGNTIY
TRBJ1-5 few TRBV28 ASSFPGLGQPQH
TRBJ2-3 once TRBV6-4 ASSDGEGLPDTQY
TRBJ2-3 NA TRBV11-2 ASSPSTPRRQGAADTQY
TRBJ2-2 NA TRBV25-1 ASRQGVLAGGPNENTGELF
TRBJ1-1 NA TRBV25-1 ASSERGRMNTEAF
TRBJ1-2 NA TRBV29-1 STGLNYGYT
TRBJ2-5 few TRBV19 ASSPSSQETQY
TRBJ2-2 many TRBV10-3 AISRHQGADPGTGELF
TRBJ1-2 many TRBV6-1 ASRPQGARGYT
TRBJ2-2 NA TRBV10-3 AISEAGTTGELF
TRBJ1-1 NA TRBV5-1 ASSPDGNQYTEAF
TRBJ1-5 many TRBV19 ASSRWSNQPQH
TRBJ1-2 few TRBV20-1 SARGGDYGYT
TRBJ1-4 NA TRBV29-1 SVRQPSVEKLF
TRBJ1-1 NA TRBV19 ASDRGPNTEAF
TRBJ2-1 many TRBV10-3 AISARGGGGSYNEQF
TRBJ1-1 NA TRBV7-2 ASSIGTSLREAF
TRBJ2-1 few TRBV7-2 ASSPRLAEDQF
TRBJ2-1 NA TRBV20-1 SASIGVYNEQF
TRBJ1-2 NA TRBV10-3 AIDLWDRVYGYT
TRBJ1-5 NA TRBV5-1 ASSLWPLREGNQPQH
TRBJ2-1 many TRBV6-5 ASSPEPRGDEQF
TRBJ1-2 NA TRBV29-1 SVVRYSSGGNYGYT
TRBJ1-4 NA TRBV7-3 ASSLTPRGQLF
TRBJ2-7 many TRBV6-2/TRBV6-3 ASSYLGQVRAVGNEQY
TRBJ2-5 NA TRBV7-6 TSSLKTVQETQY
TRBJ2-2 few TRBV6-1 ASRNPSGGAPGELF
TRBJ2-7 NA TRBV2 ASQDPAGGYEQY
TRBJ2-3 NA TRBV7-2 ASSSRSDTQY
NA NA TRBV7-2 ASRDRDGGHEQF
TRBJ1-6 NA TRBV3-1 ASSQEGQGLNSPLH
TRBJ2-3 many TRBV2 ASSGPLSGVYLTDTQY
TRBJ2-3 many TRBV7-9 ASSPPRTVPDTQY
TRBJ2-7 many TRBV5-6 ASSGGTGNSYEQY
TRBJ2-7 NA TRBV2 ASTEGASGFSYEQY
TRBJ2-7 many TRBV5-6 ASSPAGSSYEQY
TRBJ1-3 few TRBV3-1 ASSLGQGDSGNTIY
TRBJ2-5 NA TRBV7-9 ASSNSRDQETQY
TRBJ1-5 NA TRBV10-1 ASSFGTVAHQH
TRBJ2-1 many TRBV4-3 ASSQGGGFNEQF
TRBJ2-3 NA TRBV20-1 SAREGGTDTQY
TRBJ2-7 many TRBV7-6 ASSLAESGLAGNYEQY
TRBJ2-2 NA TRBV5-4 ASSLGDVGELF
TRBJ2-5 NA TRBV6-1 ASSTGPQGQTQY
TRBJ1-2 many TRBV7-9 ASSSGGHGYT
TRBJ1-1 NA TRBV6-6 ASSYSKEWD
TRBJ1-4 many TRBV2 ASSVAGGIEKLF
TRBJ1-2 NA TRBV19 ASRETGGRGNYGYT